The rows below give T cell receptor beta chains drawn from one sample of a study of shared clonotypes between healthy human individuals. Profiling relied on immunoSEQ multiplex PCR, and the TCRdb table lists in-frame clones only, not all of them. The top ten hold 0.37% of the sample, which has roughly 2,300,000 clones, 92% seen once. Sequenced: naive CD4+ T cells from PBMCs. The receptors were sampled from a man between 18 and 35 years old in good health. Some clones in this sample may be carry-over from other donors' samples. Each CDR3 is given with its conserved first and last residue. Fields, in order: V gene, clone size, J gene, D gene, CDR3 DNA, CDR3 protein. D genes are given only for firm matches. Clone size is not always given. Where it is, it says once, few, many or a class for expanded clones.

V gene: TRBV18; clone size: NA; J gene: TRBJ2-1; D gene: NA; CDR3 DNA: TGTGCCAGCTCACCCGAATTCTACAATGAGCAGTTCTTC; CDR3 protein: CASSPEFYNEQFF
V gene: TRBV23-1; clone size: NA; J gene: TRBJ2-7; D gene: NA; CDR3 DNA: TGCGCCAGCAGTCCGGGGCAGTACTTC; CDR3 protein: CASSPGQYF
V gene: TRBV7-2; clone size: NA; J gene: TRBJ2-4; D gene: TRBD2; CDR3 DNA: TGTGCCAGCAGCTTAGTGGCGGGAGGGGGCAAAAACATTCAGTACTTC; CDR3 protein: CASSLVAGGGKNIQYF
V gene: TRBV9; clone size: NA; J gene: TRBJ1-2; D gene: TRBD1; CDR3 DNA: TGTGCCAGCAGCTCGGGAGGACAGGGTGCTAACTATGGCTACACCTTC; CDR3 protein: CASSSGGQGANYGYTF
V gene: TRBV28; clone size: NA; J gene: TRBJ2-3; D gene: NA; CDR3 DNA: TGTGCCAGCAGCCGGTCACAGGGTAGTCCCGCAGATACGCAGTATTTT; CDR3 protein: CASSRSQGSPADTQYF
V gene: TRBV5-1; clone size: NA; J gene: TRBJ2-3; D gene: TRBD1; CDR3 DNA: TGCGCCAGCAGCGTTACAGGGGCTCCGGATACGCAGTATTTT; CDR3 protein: CASSVTGAPDTQYF
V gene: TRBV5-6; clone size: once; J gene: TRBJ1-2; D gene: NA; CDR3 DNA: TGTGCCAGCAGGCGAGACTATGGCTACACCTTC; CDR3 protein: CASRRDYGYTF
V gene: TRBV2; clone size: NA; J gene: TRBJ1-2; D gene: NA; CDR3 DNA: TGTGCCAGCAGTGAAGCACGCCCGGGGACGGTTTATGGCTACACCTTC; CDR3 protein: CASSEARPGTVYGYTF
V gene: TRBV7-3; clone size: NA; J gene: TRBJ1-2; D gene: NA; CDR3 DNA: TGTGCCAGCAGCGCAACGGGGGAATTAGCTAACTATGGCTACACCTTC; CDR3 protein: CASSATGELANYGYTF
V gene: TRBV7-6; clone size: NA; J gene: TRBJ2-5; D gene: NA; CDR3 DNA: TGTGCCAGCAGCTCCCTCTCTTCGGGAAAGACCCAGTACTTC; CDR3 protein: CASSSLSSGKTQYF
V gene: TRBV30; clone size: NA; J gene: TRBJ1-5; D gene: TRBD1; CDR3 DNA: TGTGCCTGGAGATCCAGGGGGCTTAGCAATCAGCCCCAGCATTTT; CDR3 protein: CAWRSRGLSNQPQHF
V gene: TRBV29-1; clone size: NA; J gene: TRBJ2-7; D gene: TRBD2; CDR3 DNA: TGCAGCGCTCTAGCGGGAGCCCCGACCTACGAGCAGTACTTC; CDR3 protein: CSALAGAPTYEQYF
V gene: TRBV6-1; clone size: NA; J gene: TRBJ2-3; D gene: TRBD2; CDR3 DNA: TGTGCCAGCAGGGAACTTCTAGCGGGGGATACGCAGTATTTT; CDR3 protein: CASRELLAGDTQYF
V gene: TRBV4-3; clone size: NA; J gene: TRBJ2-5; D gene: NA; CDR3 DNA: TGCGCCAGCAGCCAAGACAATCCAGGGGAAGAGACCCAGTACTTC; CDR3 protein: CASSQDNPGEETQYF
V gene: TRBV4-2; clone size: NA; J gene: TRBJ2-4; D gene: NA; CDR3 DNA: TGTGCCAGCAGCCCGTCGGGAACGGGCAAAAACATTCAGTACTTC; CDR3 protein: CASSPSGTGKNIQYF
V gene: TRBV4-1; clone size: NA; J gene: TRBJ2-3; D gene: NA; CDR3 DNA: TGCGCCAGCAGCCAAGATGTCGTCACAGATACGCAGTATTTT; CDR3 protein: CASSQDVVTDTQYF
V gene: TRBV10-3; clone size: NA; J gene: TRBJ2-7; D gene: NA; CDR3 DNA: TGTGCCATCAGTGAATATGGGACTGACGTCTACGAGCAGTACTTC; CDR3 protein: CAISEYGTDVYEQYF
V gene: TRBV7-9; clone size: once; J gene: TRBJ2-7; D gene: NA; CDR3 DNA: TGTGCCAGCAGCCCACCCACAGGGTTCCCTTCCTACGAGCAGTACTTC; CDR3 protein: CASSPPTGFPSYEQYF
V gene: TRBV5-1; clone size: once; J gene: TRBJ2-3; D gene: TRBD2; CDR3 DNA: TGCGCCAGCAGCATAGCGGGGACTAGCGGGAGATCTACCACAGATACGCAGTATTTT; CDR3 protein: CASSIAGTSGRSTTDTQYF
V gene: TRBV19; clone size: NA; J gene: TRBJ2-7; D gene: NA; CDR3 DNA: TGTGCCAGTAGTATGAGGGAGCCCTACGCGCAGTACTTC; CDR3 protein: CASSMREPYAQYF
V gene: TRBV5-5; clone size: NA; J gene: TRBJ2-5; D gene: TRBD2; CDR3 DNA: TGTGCCAGCGGTTTTGGGTCTAGCGGGAGGGCCGGGGGAGAGACCCAGTACTTC; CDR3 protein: CASGFGSSGRAGGETQYF
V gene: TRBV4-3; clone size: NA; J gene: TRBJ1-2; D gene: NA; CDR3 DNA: TGCGCCAGCAGCCAAGAGGCGGGGGCGAGAGGCTACACCTTC; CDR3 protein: CASSQEAGARGYTF